Given below is one T cell receptor beta chain in context. Libraries were prepared by immunoSEQ multiplex PCR; TCRdb keeps only in-frame clonotypes and omits some of them. The top ten clones hold about 13% of a sample with fewer than 60,000 clones, over 75% of them seen once. This entry is derived from a study of blood T cell repertoires in COVID-19. CDR3 length: 15 residues. CDR1 and CDR2 from the germline V gene are MGHRA and YSYEKL. Trimming stripped 0 bases from V and 0 bases from J, with 9 bases between. V usage is TRBV4-1 and J usage is TRBJ2-7; D is unclear. The source material was peripheral blood. The sequence was obtained from a human donor with active COVID-19. The donor label of this sample is uncertain. The CDR3 region is CASSQEPQSSYEQYF. In DNA form, the CDR3 reads TGCGCCAGCAGCCAAGAGCCACAGAGCTCCTACGAGCAGTACTTC.